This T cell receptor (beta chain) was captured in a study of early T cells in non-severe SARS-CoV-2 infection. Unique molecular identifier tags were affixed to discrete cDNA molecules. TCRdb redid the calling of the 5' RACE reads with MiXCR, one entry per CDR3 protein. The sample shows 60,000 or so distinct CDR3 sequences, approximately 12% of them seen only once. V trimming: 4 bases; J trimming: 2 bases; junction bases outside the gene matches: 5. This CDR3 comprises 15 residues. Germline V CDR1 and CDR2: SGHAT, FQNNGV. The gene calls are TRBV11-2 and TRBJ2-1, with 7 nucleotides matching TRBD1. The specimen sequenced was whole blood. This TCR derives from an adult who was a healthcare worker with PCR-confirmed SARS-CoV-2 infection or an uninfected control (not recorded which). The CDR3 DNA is TGTGCCAGCAGCTCGAGACAGGGTCCCTACAATGAGCAGTTCTTC. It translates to CASSSRQGPYNEQFF.